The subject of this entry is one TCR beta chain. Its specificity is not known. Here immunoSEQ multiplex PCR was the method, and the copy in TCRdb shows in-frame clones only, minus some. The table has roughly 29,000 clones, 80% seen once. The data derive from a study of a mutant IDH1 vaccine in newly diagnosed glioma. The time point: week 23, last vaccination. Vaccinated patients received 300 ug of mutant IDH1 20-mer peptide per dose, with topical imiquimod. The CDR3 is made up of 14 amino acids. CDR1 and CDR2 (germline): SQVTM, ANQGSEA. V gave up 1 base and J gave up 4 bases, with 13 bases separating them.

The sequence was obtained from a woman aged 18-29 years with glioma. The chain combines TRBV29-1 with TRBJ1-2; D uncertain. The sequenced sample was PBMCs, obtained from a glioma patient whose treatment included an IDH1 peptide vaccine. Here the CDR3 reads CSVEGPVTGYGYTF. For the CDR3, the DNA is TGCAGCGTTGAAGGTCCCGTAACGGGCTATGGCTACACCTTC.